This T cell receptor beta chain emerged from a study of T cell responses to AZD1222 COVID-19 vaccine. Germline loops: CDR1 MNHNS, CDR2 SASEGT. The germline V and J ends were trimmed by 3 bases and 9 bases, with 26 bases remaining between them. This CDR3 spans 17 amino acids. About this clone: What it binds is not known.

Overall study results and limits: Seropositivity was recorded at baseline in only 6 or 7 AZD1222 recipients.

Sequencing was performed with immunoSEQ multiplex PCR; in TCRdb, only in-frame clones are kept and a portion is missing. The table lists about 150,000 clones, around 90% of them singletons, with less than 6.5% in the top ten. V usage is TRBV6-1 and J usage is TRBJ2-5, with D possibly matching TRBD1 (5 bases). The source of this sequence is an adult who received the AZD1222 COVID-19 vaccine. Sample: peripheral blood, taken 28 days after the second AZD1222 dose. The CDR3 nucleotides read TGTGCCAGCAGTGAGTACTTAATGACAGCTAGGACGGTGGCCCAGTACTTC. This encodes CASSEYLMTARTVAQYF.